The 21 T cell receptor beta chains reported below all come from one sample, sequenced in a study of graft-versus-host responses after intestinal transplantation. No antigen has been assigned to these receptors. TCRdb keeps only in-frame clones here, not all; method: immunoSEQ multiplex PCR. The data show approximately 85,000 clones, over 80% seen once. The sample in question was unstimulated CD8+ T cells sorted from spleen or lymph node cells, obtained before transplant. The receptor set was obtained from a human donor who was the organ donor for an intestinal transplant.

V is TRBV6-5 and J is TRBJ2-1; possible D gene TRBD2, 6 bases. V gave up 2 bases and J gave up 0 bases, with 11 bases separating them. The CDR3 totals 16 residues. Germline CDR1 reads MNHEY; CDR2 reads SVGAGI. CDR3 loop: CASSYRLGGSYNEQFF. In nucleotides, the CDR3 is TGTGCCAGCAGTTACAGGTTGGGGGGCTCCTACAATGAGCAGTTCTTC.

The rearrangement links TRBV9 to TRBJ2-7; D possibly corresponds to TRBD2 (5 bases). Germline V gene sequence: CDR1 SGDLS, CDR2 YYNGEE. Trimming took off 5 bases at V and 4 bases at J, with 10 bases between the two ends. CDR3 length: 12 residues. The CDR3 DNA follows: TGTGCCAGCAGTCGGACTTTATACGAGCAGTACTTC. Translated, it gives CASSRTLYEQYF.

V and J are TRBV15 and TRBJ2-5; 7 nucleotides match TRBD1. Per germline, CDR1 LNHNV and CDR2 YYDKDF (reference sequence). The CDR3 loop spans 14 amino acids. With V trimmed by 8 bases and J by 4 bases, 10 bases remained unmatched. As DNA, the CDR3 is TGTGCCACCTCCAGACAGGGATGGGGAGAGACCCAGTACTTC. This gives the protein CATSRQGWGETQYF. The full variable domain, completed using reference TRBV15 and TRBJ2-5, is DAMVIQNPRYQVTQFGKPVTLSCSQTLNHNVMYWYQQKSSQAPKLLFHYYDKDFNNEADTPDNFQSRRPNTSFCFLDIRSPGLGDTAMYLCATSRQGWGETQYFGPGTRLLVL.

For the CDR3, the DNA is TGTGCCAGCACCAACGAGGGACTCCAATCAGATACGCAGTATTTT. Protein: CASTNEGLQSDTQYF. The V and J genes are TRBV4-2 and TRBJ2-3; D is perhaps TRBD2 (6 bases). V was trimmed by 7 bases and J by 4 bases, leaving 18 bases between them. The CDR3 has 15 residues. The germline CDR1 and CDR2 sequences are LGHNA and YNFKEQ.

Of note for this clone: The same CDR3 also results from other DNA sequences found in this sample. J is TRBJ2-7 and V is TRBV7-6; TRBD1 is a possible D gene (7 bases). The CDR3 runs 14 residues. Trimming pared 5 bases from V and 0 bases from J, leaving 11 bases between. CDR1 and CDR2 from the germline V gene are SGHVS and FNYEAQ. The CDR3 DNA reads as TGTGCCAGCAGCCCGCGGGACAGCTCCTACGAGCAGTACTTC. Protein product: CASSPRDSSYEQYF. The full variable domain, in which reference TRBV7-6 and TRBJ2-7 provide the parts outside the CDR3, is GAGVSQSPRYKVTKRGQDVALRCDPISGHVSLYWYRQALGQGPEFLTYFNYEAQQDKSGLPNDRFSAERPEGSISTLTIQRTEQRDSAMYRCASSPRDSSYEQYFGPGTRLTVT.

The chain uses TRBV5-5 and TRBJ1-2; D ambiguous. The CDR3 totals 14 residues. V lost 1 base to trimming and J lost 8 bases, with 15 bases between them. The germline V gene has CDR1 SGHKS and CDR2 YYEKEE (reference sequence). CDR3 DNA: TGTGCCAGCAGCTTGAGTCCGGGGTTGGGAGGCTACACCTTC. Protein product: CASSLSPGLGGYTF.

The chain combines TRBV9 with TRBJ2-3; TRBD2 agrees at 15 bases. V lost 4 bases, J lost 6 bases, and 6 bases stayed unmatched. Per the germline V gene, CDR1 is SGDLS and CDR2 is YYNGEE. The CDR3 covers 16 residues. The CDR3 reads CASSRTSGGALDTQYF. The CDR3 nucleotides read TGTGCCAGCAGCAGGACTAGCGGGGGGGCGCTGGATACGCAGTATTTT. Filled out from reference TRBV9 and TRBJ2-3, the complete variable domain reads DSGVTQTPKHLITATGQRVTLRCSPRSGDLSVYWYQQSLDQGLQFLIQYYNGEERAKGNILERFSAQQFPDLHSELNLSSLELGDSALYFCASSRTSGGALDTQYFGPGTRLTVL.

J is TRBJ1-2 and V is TRBV28; TRBD1 agrees at 8 bases. This CDR3 has 16 amino acids. The trim removed 1 base at V and 3 bases at J, leaving 7 bases unmatched. In germline, CDR1 is MDHEN, CDR2 SYDVKM. The CDR3 bases are TGTGCCAGCAGTTTATCTTACAGGGGGTTATACTATGGCTACACCTTC. It is translated as CASSLSYRGLYYGYTF.

The rearrangement uses TRBV27 and TRBJ2-5; 7 nucleotides agree with TRBD1. V dropped 2 bases and J dropped 5; count of bases not matched to a gene: 17. CDR3 size: 18 residues. Germline V CDR1 and CDR2: MNHEY, SMNVEV (reference sequence). DNA for the CDR3: TGTGCCAGCAGTTTAGTGCCCGGGACAGCCCTAAAAGAGGAGACCCAGTACTTC. It translates to CASSLVPGTALKEETQYF.

The chain is built from TRBV4-1 and TRBJ2-7, with D hard to call. The CDR3 contains 14 residues. Trimming took off 4 bases at V and 5 bases at J, with 15 bases between the two ends. Germline CDR1 reads MGHRA; CDR2 reads YSYEKL. CDR3 in amino acids: CASSPVPIPNEQYF. CDR3 sequence (DNA): TGCGCCAGCAGCCCCGTGCCGATACCTAACGAGCAGTACTTC.

This chain links TRBV7-9 with TRBJ1-1; D unclear. This CDR3 region has 16 residues. Trimming took off 3 bases at V and 4 bases at J, with 18 bases between the two ends. CDR1 SEHNR and CDR2 FQNEAQ come from the germline V gene (reference sequence). CDR3 in DNA: TGTGCCAGCAGCTTTGGGCGACTAGGGTTGGGCACTGAAGCTTTCTTT. Encoded protein: CASSFGRLGLGTEAFF. The whole variable domain, remainder taken from reference TRBV7-9 and TRBJ1-1, is DTGVSQNPRHKITKRGQNVTFRCDPISEHNRLYWYRQTLGQGPEFLTYFQNEAQLEKSRLLSDRFSAERPKGSFSTLEIQRTEQGDSAMYLCASSFGRLGLGTEAFFGQGTRLTVV.

The chain links TRBV7-9 to TRBJ2-1, with D possibly being TRBD1 (5 bases). Germline V gene sequence: CDR1 SEHNR, CDR2 FQNEAQ (reference sequence). CDR3 size: 15 residues. Trimming took off 3 bases at V and 12 bases at J, with 21 bases between the two ends. The CDR3 sequence is CASSLKGLKDMRQFF. DNA for the CDR3: TGTGCCAGCAGCTTGAAGGGGCTCAAAGACATGAGGCAGTTCTTC.

V is TRBV28 and J is TRBJ2-3; 7 bases match TRBD1. CDR1 is MDHEN and CDR2 is SYDVKM in the germline V gene. The CDR3 totals 17 residues. After removal of 5 bases from V and 0 bases from J, the junction contained 11 bases not matched to a gene. CDR3 coding DNA: TGTGCCAGCAGTCCGTACGAAGGGACAGTTAGCACAGATACGCAGTATTTT. Translated: CASSPYEGTVSTDTQYF.

This clone occurred once. The rearrangement uses TRBV5-5 and TRBJ1-3; the D is unclear. Germline CDR1 SGHKS, CDR2 YYEKEE (reference sequence). V lost 1 base and J 0 bases, leaving 8 bases between the germline ends. The CDR3 runs to 15 residues. The CDR3 DNA reads TGTGCCAGCAGCTTGTTAGCCTTCTCTGGAAACACCATATATTTT. This codes for CASSLLAFSGNTIYF. Drawing the rest from reference TRBV5-5 and TRBJ1-3, the complete variable domain is DAGVTQSPTHLIKTRGQQVTLRCSPISGHKSVSWYQQVLGQGPQFIFQYYEKEERGRGNFPDRFSARQFPNYSSELNVNALLLGDSALYLCASSLLAFSGNTIYFGEGSWLTVV.

The CDR3 here is CASSLARGGTGDPGEQFF. Here the CDR3 DNA reads TGTGCCAGCAGCCTCGCGCGGGGGGGGACAGGGGATCCCGGTGAGCAGTTCTTC. The chain couples TRBV7-9 to TRBJ2-1; weak D call: TRBD1 (10 bases). From germline, CDR1 is SEHNR and CDR2 FQNEAQ (reference sequence). This CDR3 has 18 amino acids. V shed 5 bases and J shed 9 bases, with 29 bases lying between them.

The chain links TRBV18 to TRBJ2-1, with 12 bases that match TRBD1. The V segment lost 6 bases and the J segment 2 bases; nucleotides outside the gene matches: 14. Per germline, CDR1 KGHSH and CDR2 LQKENI. CDR3 length equals 19 residues. CDR3 DNA sequence: TGTGCCAGCTCGTACCCGGGACAGGGGGCATTTGGCGCCTACAATGAGCAGTTCTTC. Translated, it gives CASSYPGQGAFGAYNEQFF.

The rearrangement uses TRBV27 and TRBJ1-1; 9 nucleotides match TRBD1. CDR1 is MNHEY and CDR2 is SMNVEV in the germline V gene (reference sequence). The trim removed 5 bases at V and 3 bases at J, leaving 4 bases unmatched. This CDR3 spans 14 amino acids. The chain's CDR3 is CASSNRGRDTEAFF. The CDR3 DNA reads TGTGCCAGCAGTAACAGGGGGCGGGACACTGAAGCTTTCTTT.

This clone was counted once. V and J are TRBV5-8 and TRBJ2-5, with 8 bases lining up with TRBD2. The tail of the sequence fits TRBJ2-7 better, so the J call may be wrong. This CDR3 region has 15 residues. CDR1 is SGHTS and CDR2 is YDEGEE in the germline V gene. The CDR3: CASSLGSGIGYEQYF. In nucleotides, the CDR3 is TGTGCCAGCAGCTTGGGTAGCGGGATTGGGTACGAGCAGTACTTC.

This clone is a singleton in its sample. This chain links TRBV7-9 with TRBJ1-2; D is unresolved. With 2 bases removed from V and 3 bases from J, the gap between germline ends came to 10 bases. Germline V gene data show CDR1 as SEHNR and CDR2 as FQNEAQ (reference sequence). The CDR3 is 14 amino acids. The CDR3 nucleotides read TGTGCCAGCAGCTTAATTTCAGTGGACTATGGCTACACCTTC. Translating it yields CASSLISVDYGYTF.

The chain combines TRBV9 with TRBJ1-4; 7 nucleotides align to TRBD1. Trimming took 3 bases from V and 3 from J; bases not matched to a gene: 5. Germline V gene sequence: CDR1 SGDLS, CDR2 YYNGEE. CDR3 length equals 15 residues. Here the CDR3 reads CASSGGTVANEKLFF. DNA of the CDR3: TGTGCCAGCAGCGGGGGGACAGTCGCTAATGAAAAACTGTTTTTT.

This chain connects TRBV7-9 to TRBJ2-1; perhaps TRBD2 as D (6 bases). The CDR3 is 14 residues long. Germline V CDR1 and CDR2: SEHNR, FQNEAQ (reference sequence). V was cut by 8 bases and J by 3 bases, with 14 bases left in between. CDR3 amino acids: CASPFRGNYNEQFF. The DNA of the CDR3 is TGTGCCAGCCCCTTCCGGGGGAACTACAATGAGCAGTTCTTC. Full variable domain (outside the CDR3, taken from reference TRBV7-9 and TRBJ2-1): DTGVSQNPRHKITKRGQNVTFRCDPISEHNRLYWYRQTLGQGPEFLTYFQNEAQLEKSRLLSDRFSAERPKGSFSTLEIQRTEQGDSAMYLCASPFRGNYNEQFFGPGTRLTVL.